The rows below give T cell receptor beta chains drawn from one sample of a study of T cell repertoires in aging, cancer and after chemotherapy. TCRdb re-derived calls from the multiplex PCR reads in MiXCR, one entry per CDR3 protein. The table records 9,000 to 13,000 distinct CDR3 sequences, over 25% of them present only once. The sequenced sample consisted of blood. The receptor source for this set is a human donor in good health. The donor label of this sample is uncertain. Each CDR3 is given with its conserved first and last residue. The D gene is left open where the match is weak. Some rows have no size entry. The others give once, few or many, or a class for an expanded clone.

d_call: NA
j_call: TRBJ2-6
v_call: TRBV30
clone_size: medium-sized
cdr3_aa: CARDNSGANVLTF
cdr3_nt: TGTGCCAGAGATAACTCTGGGGCCAACGTCCTGACTTTC

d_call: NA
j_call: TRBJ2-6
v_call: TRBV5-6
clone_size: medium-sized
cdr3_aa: CASSHSSGANVLTF
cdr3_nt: TGTGCCAGCAGCCACAGTTCTGGGGCCAACGTCCTGACTTTC

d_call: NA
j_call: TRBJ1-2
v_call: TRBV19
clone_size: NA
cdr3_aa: CASSYLTANYGYTF
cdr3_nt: TGTGCCAGTAGTTACCTGACAGCTAACTATGGCTACACCTTC

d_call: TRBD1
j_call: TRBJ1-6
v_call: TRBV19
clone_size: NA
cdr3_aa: CASSIGGQRYNSPLHF
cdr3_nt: TGTGCCAGTAGTATAGGGGGACAGAGATATAATTCACCCCTCCACTTT

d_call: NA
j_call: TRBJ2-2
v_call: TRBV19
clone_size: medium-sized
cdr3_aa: CASSIVITGELFF
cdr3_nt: TGTGCCAGTAGTATAGTGATCACCGGGGAGCTGTTTTTT

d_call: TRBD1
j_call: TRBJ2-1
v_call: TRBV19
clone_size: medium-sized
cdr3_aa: CASSIDFRDRPYNEQFF
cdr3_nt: TGTGCCAGTAGTATAGATTTTAGGGACAGGCCCTACAATGAGCAGTTCTTC

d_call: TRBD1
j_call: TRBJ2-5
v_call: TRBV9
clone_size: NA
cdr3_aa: CASSEHRDRGGETQYF
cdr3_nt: TGTGCCAGCAGCGAGCACCGGGACAGGGGAGGGGAGACCCAGTACTTC

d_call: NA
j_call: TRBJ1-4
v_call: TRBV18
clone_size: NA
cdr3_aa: CASSPQGKNEKLFF
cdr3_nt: TGTGCCAGCTCACCGCAGGGGAAAAATGAAAAACTGTTTTTT

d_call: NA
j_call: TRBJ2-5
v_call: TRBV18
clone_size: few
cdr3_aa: CASSPLGGTGETQYF
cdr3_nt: TGTGCCAGCTCACCACTCGGGGGAACAGGGGAGACCCAGTACTTC

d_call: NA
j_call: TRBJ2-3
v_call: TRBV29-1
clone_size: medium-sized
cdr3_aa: CRAGSSRGSTDTQYF
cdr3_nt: TGCAGGGCCGGGTCGAGCCGAGGAAGCACAGATACGCAGTATTTT

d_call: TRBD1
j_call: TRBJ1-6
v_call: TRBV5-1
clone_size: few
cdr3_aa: CASRRDRVAPSPLHF
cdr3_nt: TGCGCCAGCAGACGGGACAGGGTAGCACCTTCACCCCTCCACTTT

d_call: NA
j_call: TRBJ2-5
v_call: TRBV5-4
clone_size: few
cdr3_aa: CASSPAGLVAGETQYF
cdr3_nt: TGTGCCAGCAGCCCGGCGGGGCTAGTCGCTGGAGAGACCCAGTACTTC

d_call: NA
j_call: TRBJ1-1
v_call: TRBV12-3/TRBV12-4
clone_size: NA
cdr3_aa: CASSPLGTWVDTEAFF
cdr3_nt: TGTGCCAGCAGCCCCCTGGGGACTTGGGTCGACACTGAAGCTTTCTTT

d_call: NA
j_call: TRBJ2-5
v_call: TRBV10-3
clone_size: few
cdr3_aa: CAISVYGPQETQYF
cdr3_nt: TGTGCCATCAGTGTGTATGGGCCGCAAGAGACCCAGTACTTC

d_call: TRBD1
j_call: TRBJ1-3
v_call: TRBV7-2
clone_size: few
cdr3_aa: CASSPWDSQGNTIYF
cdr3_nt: TGTGCCAGCAGCCCGTGGGACAGCCAAGGAAACACCATATATTTT

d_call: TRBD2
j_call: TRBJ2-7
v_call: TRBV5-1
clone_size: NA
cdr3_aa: CATSWTSGTYEQYF
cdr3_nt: TGCGCCACCTCATGGACTAGCGGGACGTACGAGCAGTACTTC

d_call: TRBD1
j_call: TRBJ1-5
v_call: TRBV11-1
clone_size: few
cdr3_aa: CASSLGDRDDQPQHF
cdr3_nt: TGTGCCAGCAGCTTGGGGGACAGGGATGATCAGCCCCAGCATTTT

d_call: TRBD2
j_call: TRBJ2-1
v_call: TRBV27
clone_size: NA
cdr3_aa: CATIKIAGPSSYNEQFF
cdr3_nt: TGTGCCACCATAAAGATAGCGGGGCCGAGCTCCTACAATGAGCAGTTCTTC

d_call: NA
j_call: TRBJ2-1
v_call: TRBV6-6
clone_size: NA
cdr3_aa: CASSNRRVRNNEQFF
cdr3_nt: TGTGCCAGCAGTAATAGAAGGGTCCGTAACAATGAGCAGTTCTTC

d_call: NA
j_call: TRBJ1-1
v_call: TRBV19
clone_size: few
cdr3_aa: CASSIGGPGITEAFF
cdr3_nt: TGTGCCAGTAGTATCGGGGGGCCAGGTATCACTGAAGCTTTCTTT

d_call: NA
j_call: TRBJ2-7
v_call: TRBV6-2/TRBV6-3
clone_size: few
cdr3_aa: CASWRTLGHEQYF
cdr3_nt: TGTGCCAGCTGGAGGACATTGGGCCACGAGCAGTACTTC

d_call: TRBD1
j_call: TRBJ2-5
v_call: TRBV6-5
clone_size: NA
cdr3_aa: CASSSYSTGGETQYF
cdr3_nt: TGTGCCAGCAGTTCCTATTCGACAGGGGGAGAGACCCAGTACTTC

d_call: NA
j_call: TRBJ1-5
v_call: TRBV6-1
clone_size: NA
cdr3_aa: CASKGQGRGSYNQPQHF
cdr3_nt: TGTGCCAGCAAGGGTCAAGGGAGAGGGAGCTACAATCAGCCCCAGCATTTT

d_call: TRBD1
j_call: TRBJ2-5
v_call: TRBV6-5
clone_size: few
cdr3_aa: CASSYSNRQGRGTQYF
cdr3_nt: TGTGCCAGCAGTTACTCGAATAGACAGGGTCGAGGGACCCAGTACTTC

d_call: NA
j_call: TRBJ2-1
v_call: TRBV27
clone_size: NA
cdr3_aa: CASGGGGSYNEQFF
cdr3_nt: TGTGCCAGCGGGGGGGGCGGGAGCTACAATGAGCAGTTCTTC

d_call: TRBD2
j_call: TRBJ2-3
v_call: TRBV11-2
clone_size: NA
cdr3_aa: CASSVRRLAGSTDTQYF
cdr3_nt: TGTGCCAGCAGCGTCCGGAGACTAGCGGGTAGCACAGATACGCAGTATTTT

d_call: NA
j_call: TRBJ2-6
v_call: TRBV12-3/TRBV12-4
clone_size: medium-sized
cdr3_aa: CASRRSSGANVLTF
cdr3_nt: TGTGCCAGCAGGCGTAGCTCTGGGGCCAACGTCCTGACTTTC

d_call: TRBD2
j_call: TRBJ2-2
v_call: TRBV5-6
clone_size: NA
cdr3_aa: CASSHRTSGNTGELFF
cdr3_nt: TGCGCCAGCAGCCATCGGACTAGCGGGAACACCGGGGAGCTGTTTTTT

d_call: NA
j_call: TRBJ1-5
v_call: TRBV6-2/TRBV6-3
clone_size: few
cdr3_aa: CASSYSRNQPQHF
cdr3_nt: TGTGCCAGCAGTTACTCGAGGAATCAGCCCCAGCATTTT

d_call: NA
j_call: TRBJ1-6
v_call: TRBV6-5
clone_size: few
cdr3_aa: CASNYLQADNSPLHF
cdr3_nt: TGTGCCAGCAACTACTTGCAGGCCGATAATTCACCCCTCCACTTT

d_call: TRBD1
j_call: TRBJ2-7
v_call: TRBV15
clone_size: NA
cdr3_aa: CATSRDAPGQGVYEQYF
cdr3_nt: TGTGCCACCAGCAGAGATGCTCCGGGACAGGGGGTGTACGAGCAGTACTTC

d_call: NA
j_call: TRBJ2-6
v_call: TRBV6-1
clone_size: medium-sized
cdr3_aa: CASRLQGTGANVLTF
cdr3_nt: TGTGCCAGCAGGCTTCAGGGGACCGGGGCCAACGTCCTGACTTTC

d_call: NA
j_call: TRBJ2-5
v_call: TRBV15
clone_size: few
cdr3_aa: CATSRGQIQETQYF
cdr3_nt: TGTGCCACCAGCAGGGGTCAGATCCAAGAGACCCAGTACTTC

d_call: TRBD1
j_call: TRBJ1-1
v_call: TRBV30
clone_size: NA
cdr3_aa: CAWSRDREAFF
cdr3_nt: TGTGCCTGGAGCAGGGACAGGGAGGCTTTCTTT

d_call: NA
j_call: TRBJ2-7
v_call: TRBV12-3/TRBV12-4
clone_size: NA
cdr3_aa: CASSLLPYEQYF
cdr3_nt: TGTGCCAGCAGTTTACTCCCGTATGAGCAGTACTTC

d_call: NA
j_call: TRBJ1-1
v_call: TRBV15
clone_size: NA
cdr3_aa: CATSSEGEWGRRDTEAFF
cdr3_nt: TGTGCCACCAGCAGCGAGGGGGAATGGGGAAGAAGAGACACTGAAGCTTTCTTT

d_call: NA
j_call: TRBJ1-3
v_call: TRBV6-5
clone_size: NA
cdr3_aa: CASSFGGGNTIYF
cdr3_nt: TGTGCCAGCAGTTTCGGGGGTGGAAACACCATATATTTT

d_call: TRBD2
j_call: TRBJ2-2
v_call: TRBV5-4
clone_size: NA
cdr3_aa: CASSQLAGGNSGELFF
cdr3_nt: TGTGCCAGCAGCCAACTAGCGGGAGGAAATAGCGGGGAGCTGTTTTTT

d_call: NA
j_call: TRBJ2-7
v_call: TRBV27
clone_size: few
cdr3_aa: CASNGGNIYEQYF
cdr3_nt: TGTGCCAGCAATGGTGGGAATATTTACGAGCAGTACTTC

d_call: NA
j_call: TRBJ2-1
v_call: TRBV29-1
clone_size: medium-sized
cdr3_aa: CSVSLTGNEQFF
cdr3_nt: TGCAGCGTTAGTTTGACGGGCAATGAGCAGTTCTTC

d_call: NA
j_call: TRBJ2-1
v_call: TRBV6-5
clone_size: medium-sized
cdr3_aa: CASSYGGGPQFF
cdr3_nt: TGTGCCAGCAGTTACGGGGGGGGCCCGCAGTTCTTC

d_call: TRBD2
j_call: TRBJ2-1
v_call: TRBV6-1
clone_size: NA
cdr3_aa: CASKAGGGNEQFF
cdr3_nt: TGCGCCAGTAAAGCGGGAGGTGGGAATGAGCAGTTCTTC

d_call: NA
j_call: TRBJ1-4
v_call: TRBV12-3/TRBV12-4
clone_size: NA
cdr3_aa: CASSLRGLEKLFF
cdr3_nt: TGTGCCAGCAGTTTAAGGGGCTTGGAAAAACTGTTTTTT

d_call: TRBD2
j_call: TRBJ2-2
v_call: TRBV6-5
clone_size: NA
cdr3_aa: CASRGLAGTGELFF
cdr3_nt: TGTGCCAGCAGAGGACTAGCGGGTACCGGGGAGCTGTTTTTT

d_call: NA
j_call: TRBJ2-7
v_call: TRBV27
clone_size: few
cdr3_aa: CASSFLGVGEQYF
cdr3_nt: TGTGCCAGCAGTTTTTTAGGGGTCGGCGAGCAGTACTTC

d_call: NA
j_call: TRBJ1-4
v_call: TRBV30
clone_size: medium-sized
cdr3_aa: CAWSVRGGEKLFF
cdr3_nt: TGTGCCTGGAGTGTGAGGGGGGGAGAAAAACTGTTTTTT

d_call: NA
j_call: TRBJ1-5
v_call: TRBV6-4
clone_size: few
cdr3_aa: CASSRRDRNQPQHF
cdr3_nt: TGTGCCAGCAGCCGCCGGGATCGCAATCAGCCCCAGCATTTT

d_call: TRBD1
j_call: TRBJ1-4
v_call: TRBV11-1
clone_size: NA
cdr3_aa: CASSRDRGRNEKLFF
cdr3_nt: TGTGCCAGCAGCCGGGACAGGGGGAGAAATGAAAAACTGTTTTTT

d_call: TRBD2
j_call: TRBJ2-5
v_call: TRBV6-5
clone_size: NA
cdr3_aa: CAGGTSEQETQYF
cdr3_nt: TGTGCCGGCGGGACTAGCGAACAAGAGACCCAGTACTTC